A selection of T cell receptor beta chains follows, all from one sample in a study of blood T cell repertoires in COVID-19. The table came from immunoSEQ multiplex PCR; TCRdb's copy has only in-frame clones and leaves some out. The data show around 200,000 clones, roughly 85% seen once. The sequenced sample was PBMCs or T cells enriched from blood (not recorded which). Receptor source: a man aged 35 to 55 who had recovered from COVID-19. The CDR3 runs from the conserved cysteine through the conserved F or W. D genes are given only for firm matches. Only some rows state a clone size, as once, few, many or a class for expanded clones.

V gene: TRBV24-1
D gene: -
clone size: -
J gene: TRBJ2-1
CDR3 protein: CATTGGQGEQFF
CDR3 DNA: TGTGCCACCACCGGGGGGCAGGGTGAGCAGTTCTTC

V gene: TRBV5-1
D gene: TRBD1
clone size: -
J gene: TRBJ1-2
CDR3 protein: CASSYSTGNGYTF
CDR3 DNA: TGCGCCAGCAGCTACTCGACAGGGAATGGCTACACCTTC

V gene: TRBV4-1
D gene: TRBD2
clone size: -
J gene: TRBJ2-3
CDR3 protein: CASSRPGTSGGAFGDTQYF
CDR3 DNA: TGCGCCAGCAGTCGTCCCGGGACTAGCGGGGGGGCCTTCGGAGATACGCAGTATTTT

V gene: TRBV6-5
D gene: TRBD1
clone size: -
J gene: TRBJ1-3
CDR3 protein: CASRDRGRTGNTIYF
CDR3 DNA: TGTGCCAGCAGGGACAGGGGGCGAACTGGAAACACCATATATTTT

V gene: TRBV29-1
D gene: TRBD1
clone size: -
J gene: TRBJ2-7
CDR3 protein: CSGMTGWVQYF
CDR3 DNA: TGCAGCGGGATGACAGGGTGGGTGCAGTACTTC

V gene: TRBV6-4
D gene: -
clone size: -
J gene: TRBJ1-1
CDR3 protein: CATKTKPDAEAFF
CDR3 DNA: TGTGCCACCAAAACTAAACCCGACGCTGAAGCTTTCTTT

V gene: TRBV5-6
D gene: -
clone size: -
J gene: TRBJ2-2
CDR3 protein: CASSLAGNTGELFF
CDR3 DNA: TGTGCCAGCAGCTTGGCGGGGAACACCGGGGAGCTGTTTTTT

V gene: TRBV6-5
D gene: TRBD1
clone size: -
J gene: TRBJ1-6
CDR3 protein: CASSSPGQDNSPLHF
CDR3 DNA: TGTGCCAGCAGTTCCCCTGGACAGGATAATTCACCCCTCCACTTT

V gene: TRBV6-5
D gene: TRBD1
clone size: -
J gene: TRBJ2-7
CDR3 protein: CASSPEDRASYEQYF
CDR3 DNA: TGTGCCAGCAGCCCCGAGGACAGGGCATCCTACGAGCAGTACTTC

V gene: TRBV15
D gene: -
clone size: -
J gene: TRBJ2-1
CDR3 protein: CATSTDRSYNEQFF
CDR3 DNA: TGTGCCACCAGCACAGACAGGTCATACAATGAGCAGTTCTTC

V gene: TRBV7-9
D gene: TRBD1
clone size: -
J gene: TRBJ1-5
CDR3 protein: CASSQGQGAQPQHF
CDR3 DNA: TGTGCCAGCAGCCAGGGACAGGGTGCGCAGCCCCAGCATTTT

V gene: TRBV5-1
D gene: -
clone size: -
J gene: TRBJ1-5
CDR3 protein: CASSLGTGNSNQPQHF
CDR3 DNA: TGCGCCAGCAGCTTGGGAACCGGGAATAGCAATCAGCCCCAGCATTTT

V gene: TRBV5-1
D gene: -
clone size: -
J gene: TRBJ1-2
CDR3 protein: CASSFNIVGVNYGYTF
CDR3 DNA: TGCGCCAGCAGCTTTAACATCGTTGGAGTTAACTATGGCTACACCTTC

V gene: TRBV29-1
D gene: -
clone size: -
J gene: TRBJ2-1
CDR3 protein: CSVERQQSYNEQFF
CDR3 DNA: TGCAGCGTTGAGAGACAACAATCCTACAATGAGCAGTTCTTC

V gene: TRBV27
D gene: -
clone size: -
J gene: TRBJ1-2
CDR3 protein: CASRAGVSNGYTF
CDR3 DNA: TGTGCCAGCAGGGCAGGGGTTTCGAATGGCTACACCTTC

V gene: TRBV21-1
D gene: -
clone size: once
J gene: TRBJ2-7
CDR3 protein: CASSKEGTRTSYEQYF
CDR3 DNA: TGTGCCAGCAGCAAAGAGGGGACTCGGACCTCCTACGAGCAGTACTTC

V gene: TRBV24-1
D gene: TRBD1
clone size: once
J gene: TRBJ2-3
CDR3 protein: CATSGATGSADTQYF
CDR3 DNA: TGTGCCACCAGTGGCGCGACAGGGAGTGCGGATACGCAGTATTTT

V gene: TRBV6-4
D gene: TRBD1
clone size: -
J gene: TRBJ2-2
CDR3 protein: CASSEQGTGELFF
CDR3 DNA: TGTGCCAGCAGTGAACAGGGGACCGGGGAGCTGTTTTTT

V gene: TRBV20-1
D gene: TRBD1
clone size: -
J gene: TRBJ2-7
CDR3 protein: CSASLGTGYPYEQYF
CDR3 DNA: TGCAGTGCTAGTCTAGGGACAGGTTATCCCTACGAGCAGTACTTC

V gene: TRBV28
D gene: TRBD1
clone size: -
J gene: TRBJ1-3
CDR3 protein: CASSAGTGGHTIYF
CDR3 DNA: TGTGCCAGCAGTGCGGGGACAGGGGGTCACACCATATATTTT

V gene: TRBV9
D gene: -
clone size: -
J gene: TRBJ2-6
CDR3 protein: CASSPIWVSDFSGANVLTF
CDR3 DNA: TGTGCCAGCAGCCCCATTTGGGTGTCTGACTTCTCTGGGGCCAACGTCCTGACTTTC

V gene: TRBV9
D gene: -
clone size: once
J gene: TRBJ1-2
CDR3 protein: CASSPFGLRDYGYTF
CDR3 DNA: TGTGCCAGCAGCCCTTTCGGTCTGCGGGACTATGGCTACACCTTC

V gene: TRBV6-5
D gene: TRBD1
clone size: many
J gene: TRBJ1-1
CDR3 protein: CATHFGQGNTEAFF
CDR3 DNA: TGTGCCACCCATTTCGGACAGGGGAACACTGAAGCTTTCTTT

V gene: TRBV11-3
D gene: -
clone size: -
J gene: TRBJ2-2
CDR3 protein: CASSPRRTNTGELFF
CDR3 DNA: TGTGCCAGCAGCCCACGAAGAACAAACACCGGGGAGCTGTTTTTT

V gene: TRBV30
D gene: -
clone size: -
J gene: TRBJ1-4
CDR3 protein: CAWTRPAREKLFF
CDR3 DNA: TGTGCCTGGACCAGGCCGGCCAGGGAAAAACTGTTTTTT

V gene: TRBV6-5
D gene: -
clone size: -
J gene: TRBJ2-5
CDR3 protein: CASSYSTWGPETQYF
CDR3 DNA: TGTGCCAGCAGTTACTCCACATGGGGGCCAGAGACCCAGTACTTC

V gene: TRBV4-1
D gene: TRBD1
clone size: -
J gene: TRBJ1-2
CDR3 protein: CASSQSPTGGNYYGYTF
CDR3 DNA: TGCGCCAGCAGCCAATCGCCCACAGGGGGCAATTACTATGGCTACACCTTC

V gene: TRBV12-3/TRBV12-4
D gene: -
clone size: -
J gene: TRBJ1-1
CDR3 protein: CASSFARPGAFF
CDR3 DNA: TGTGCCAGCAGTTTCGCCAGGCCAGGAGCTTTCTTT

V gene: TRBV2
D gene: TRBD1
clone size: -
J gene: TRBJ2-7
CDR3 protein: CASSESRDRAYEQYF
CDR3 DNA: TGTGCCAGCAGTGAATCACGGGACAGGGCCTACGAGCAGTACTTC

V gene: TRBV28
D gene: -
clone size: -
J gene: TRBJ2-7
CDR3 protein: CASSLARGEQYF
CDR3 DNA: TGTGCCAGCAGTCTCGCCCGGGGCGAGCAGTACTTC

V gene: TRBV5-1
D gene: -
clone size: -
J gene: TRBJ2-3
CDR3 protein: CASSLAHQVSDTQYF
CDR3 DNA: TGCGCCAGCAGCTTGGCCCACCAGGTGTCAGATACGCAGTATTTT

V gene: TRBV6-5
D gene: TRBD2
clone size: -
J gene: TRBJ2-7
CDR3 protein: CASISAGGEQYF
CDR3 DNA: TGTGCCAGCATTTCAGCGGGAGGCGAGCAGTACTTC

V gene: TRBV29-1
D gene: TRBD1
clone size: few
J gene: TRBJ1-1
CDR3 protein: CSADRELNTEAFF
CDR3 DNA: TGCAGCGCGGACAGGGAGTTGAACACTGAAGCTTTCTTT

V gene: TRBV6-5
D gene: -
clone size: -
J gene: TRBJ2-2
CDR3 protein: CASTRRGDGELFF
CDR3 DNA: TGTGCCAGCACCAGGAGGGGTGACGGGGAGCTGTTTTTT

V gene: TRBV5-4
D gene: -
clone size: -
J gene: TRBJ2-1
CDR3 protein: CASSLEPYNEQFF
CDR3 DNA: TGTGCCAGCAGCTTGGAGCCGTACAATGAGCAGTTCTTC

V gene: TRBV30
D gene: TRBD1
clone size: -
J gene: TRBJ1-6
CDR3 protein: CAWSSFGTDYNSPLHF
CDR3 DNA: TGTGCCTGGAGTTCGTTCGGGACAGACTATAATTCACCCCTCCACTTT

V gene: TRBV13
D gene: -
clone size: once
J gene: TRBJ2-3
CDR3 protein: CASSLSGIVTDTQYF
CDR3 DNA: TGTGCCAGCAGCTTATCAGGGATAGTCACAGATACGCAGTATTTT

V gene: TRBV14
D gene: TRBD1
clone size: -
J gene: TRBJ1-3
CDR3 protein: CASRVTGGSGNTIYF
CDR3 DNA: TGTGCCAGCAGGGTGACAGGGGGCTCTGGAAACACCATATATTTT

V gene: TRBV2
D gene: TRBD1
clone size: -
J gene: TRBJ1-5
CDR3 protein: CASSGTGGQPQHF
CDR3 DNA: TGTGCCAGCAGTGGGACAGGCGGACAGCCCCAGCATTTT

V gene: TRBV9
D gene: TRBD1
clone size: -
J gene: TRBJ1-2
CDR3 protein: CASSVARTGGANGYTF
CDR3 DNA: TGTGCCAGCAGCGTAGCTAGAACAGGGGGCGCGAATGGCTACACCTTC

V gene: TRBV19
D gene: -
clone size: -
J gene: TRBJ1-3
CDR3 protein: CASSGSGNTIYF
CDR3 DNA: TGTGCCAGTAGCGGGTCTGGAAACACCATATATTTT

V gene: TRBV7-3
D gene: TRBD1
clone size: -
J gene: TRBJ2-4
CDR3 protein: CASSTAGRQGAKNIQYF
CDR3 DNA: TGTGCCAGCAGCACAGCGGGCCGACAGGGGGCCAAAAACATTCAGTACTTC

V gene: TRBV28
D gene: TRBD1
clone size: -
J gene: TRBJ1-5
CDR3 protein: CASRRTGGIGNQPQHF
CDR3 DNA: TGTGCCAGCAGGCGGACAGGGGGCATAGGGAATCAGCCCCAGCATTTT

V gene: TRBV6-4
D gene: -
clone size: -
J gene: TRBJ2-2
CDR3 protein: CASRMEAANTGELFF
CDR3 DNA: TGTGCCAGCCGCATGGAGGCCGCGAACACCGGGGAGCTGTTTTTT

V gene: TRBV21-1
D gene: -
clone size: -
J gene: TRBJ2-3
CDR3 protein: CARVRTGPSFTDTQYF
CDR3 DNA: TGTGCCAGAGTGCGGACAGGGCCTTCTTTCACAGATACGCAGTATTTT

V gene: TRBV12-3/TRBV12-4
D gene: -
clone size: -
J gene: TRBJ2-7
CDR3 protein: CASRVGREQYF
CDR3 DNA: TGTGCCAGCAGAGTAGGGAGGGAGCAGTACTTC